What follows are 13 T cell receptor beta chains derived from one specimen sequenced in a study of shared clonotypes between healthy human individuals (dated by TCRdb to about 2020). Libraries came from the immunoSEQ multiplex PCR assay. TCRdb retrieved this table from immuneACCESS and kept in-frame rearrangements only. Not all clones are present; in checked studies, unresolved V genes account for under half, and no reason is known for the remainder. The sample profile shows some 2.1 million clones; 95% of them were found once. The top ten hold 0.1% to 0.15% of the sample. Sequencing was performed on naive CD4+ T cells sorted from blood. In the paper's terms, the cell subset or site label means: CD45RA+ positively selected. The receptors were gathered from a man between 18 and 29 years old in good health.

This chain uses TRBV30 with TRBJ1-2, with D unresolved. V was trimmed by 0 bases and J by 3 bases, leaving 5 bases between them. Germline CDR1 GTSNPN, CDR2 SVGIG (reference sequence). CDR3 length: 12 residues. The CDR3 reads CAWSVHDYGYTF. In DNA, the CDR3 is TGTGCCTGGAGTGTACATGACTATGGCTACACCTTC.

The chain combines TRBV7-3 with TRBJ2-5, with a tentative D call TRBD2 (5 bases). The CDR3 sequence is 14 residues long. Trimming pared 2 bases from V and 1 base from J, leaving 8 bases between. Germline V lookup: CDR1 SGHTA, CDR2 FQGTGA. The CDR3 spells CASSLAGGQETQYF. The DNA for the CDR3 is TGTGCCAGCAGCTTAGCGGGTGGCCAAGAGACCCAGTACTTC.

The chain employs TRBV5-1 and TRBJ2-4; 9 bases are a match to TRBD1. The junction had 8 bases not matched to a gene; V was cut back by 7 bases and J by 6 bases. In germline, CDR1 is SGHRS, CDR2 YFSETQ. CDR3 length: 14 residues. CDR3 nucleotides: TGCGCCAGCCGTCTTGACAGGGGGAGAAACATTCAGTACTTC. Encoded protein: CASRLDRGRNIQYF.

About this clone itself: The sample has other DNA sequences that encode this CDR3 too. The rearrangement links TRBV18 to TRBJ2-7; 16 nucleotides match TRBD2. CDR3 length: 16 amino acids. CDR1 and CDR2 from the germline V gene are KGHSH and LQKENI. Trimming at V came to 0 bases and at J to 4 bases, leaving 0 bases not matched to a gene. The CDR3 region is CASSPPGLAGGYEQYF. For the CDR3, the DNA is TGTGCCAGCTCACCACCGGGACTAGCGGGAGGGTACGAGCAGTACTTC.

This chain uses TRBV7-2 with TRBJ2-3; D may be TRBD1 or TRBD2 (5 bases each). The CDR3 consists of 16 residues. V was pared by 1 base and J by 2 bases, with 13 bases between. Per germline, CDR1 SGHTA and CDR2 FQGNSA. CDR3 sequence reads: CASSLGVRGNTDTQYF. The CDR3 nucleotides read TGTGCCAGCAGCTTAGGGGTGAGGGGCAACACAGATACGCAGTATTTT.

The V and J genes are TRBV28 and TRBJ1-5; TRBD1 might be the D (5 bases). The V end lost 5 bases, the J end lost 9 bases, and 20 bases lay between the germline ends. The CDR3 length is 15 residues. Germline V gene data show CDR1 as MDHEN and CDR2 as SYDVKM. The CDR3 coding sequence is TGTGCCAGCAGTGAGCCGGGACTTACGGTTCGGCCCCAGCATTTT. Amino acid sequence: CASSEPGLTVRPQHF.

This chain links TRBV9 with TRBJ2-2, with D perhaps being TRBD1 or TRBD2 (5 bases each). The CDR3 runs to 16 residues. The germline CDR1 and CDR2 sequences are SGDLS and YYNGEE. With 0 bases removed from V and 0 bases from J, the gap between germline ends came to 9 bases. The CDR3 sequence is CASSVGRDPNTGELFF. The CDR3 DNA sequence: TGTGCCAGCAGCGTAGGTCGGGACCCGAACACCGGGGAGCTGTTTTTT.

The chain is built from TRBV5-4 and TRBJ2-7; 9 bases align to TRBD2. CDR1 SGHNT and CDR2 YYREEE come from the germline V gene (reference sequence). The CDR3 contains 16 residues. V lost 4 bases to trimming and J lost 0 bases; unmatched junction nucleotides: 8. The DNA of the CDR3 is TGTGCCAGCAGCCTCAGCGGGGGGATAGGCTCCTACGAGCAGTACTTC. It yields the protein CASSLSGGIGSYEQYF.

This chain joins TRBV28 and TRBJ2-1; 10 bases align to TRBD2. CDR3 length: 13 amino acids. With 2 bases clipped from V and 14 bases from J, the junction kept 6 bases outside the gene matches. Per germline, CDR1 MDHEN and CDR2 SYDVKM. This chain's CDR3 is CASSLASGGAEFF. The CDR3, as DNA: TGTGCCAGCAGTTTAGCGAGCGGGGGGGCGGAGTTCTTC.

This clone was observed a single time. This chain uses TRBV5-1 with TRBJ1-1; D is uncertain. V gave up 2 bases and J gave up 5 bases, with 19 bases separating them. The length of the CDR3 is 16 residues. Germline CDR1 is SGHRS and CDR2 is YFSETQ. DNA for the CDR3: TGCGCCAGCAGCTTTGGCCCAAGTCTGGGTGGGACTGAAGCTTTCTTT. Protein product: CASSFGPSLGGTEAFF.

This clone was observed a single time. The chain joins TRBV4-2 to TRBJ2-7, with D possibly called TRBD1 or TRBD2 (6 bases each). The CDR3 loop spans 17 amino acids. CDR1 is LGHNA and CDR2 is YNFKEQ in the germline V gene. Trimming stripped 5 bases from V and 1 base from J, with 21 bases between. In DNA, the CDR3 is TGTGCCAGCAGCTCTTGGGGGGACACCTTACGATCCTACGAGCAGTACTTC. It specifies CASSSWGDTLRSYEQYF.

This clone was observed a few times. The chain links TRBV10-3 to TRBJ1-2, with D uncertain. Trimming stripped 3 bases from V and 1 base from J, with 6 bases between. Germline V gene lookup returns CDR1 ENHRY and CDR2 SYGVKD. CDR3 length: 13 residues. CDR3 residues: CAISDDNNYGYTF. The CDR3, as DNA: TGTGCCATCAGTGATGATAATAACTATGGCTACACCTTC.

The chain combines TRBV5-1 with TRBJ1-1; D is uncertain. V was clipped by 0 bases and J by 6 bases, with 9 bases between them. Germline V gene lookup returns CDR1 SGHRS and CDR2 YFSETQ. CDR3 length equals 13 residues. The CDR3 sequence: CASSLEVGSEAFF. The DNA of the CDR3 is TGCGCCAGCAGCTTGGAAGTAGGGTCTGAAGCTTTCTTT.